The next 32 T cell receptor beta chains were all read from a single sample in a study of post-analysis software for immune sequencing data. Broader study findings: About five TRBV segments were more frequent in patients than controls; TRBV5-6, TRBV5-1 and TRBV20-1 belonged to this group.

The TCR beta cDNA libraries carried unique molecular identifiers. MiXCR, applied by TCRdb to the PCR reads, yields one record per CDR3 protein. The sample gives a few hundred thousand distinct CDR3 sequences, more than 30% of which show up once; approximately 7.6% is in the top ten. What these receptors recognize is not known. Sequencing was done on a sample of blood. The receptors derive from a girl aged 2-10 years with multiple sclerosis.

The J gene is TRBJ2-1, the V gene TRBV20-1; 10 bases align to TRBD2. The V gene's germline CDR1 is DFQATT and CDR2 SNEGSKA (reference sequence). Trimming at V came to 1 base and at J to 3 bases, leaving 3 bases not matched to a gene. The CDR3 runs to 15 residues. CDR3 nucleotides: TGCAGTGCTAGAGGAACTAGCGGGGACTACAATGAGCAGTTCTTC. It codes for CSARGTSGDYNEQFF.

Turning to this clonotype: A junction end diverges from the germline sequence, so it may reflect a read error. The chain combines TRBV6-5 with TRBJ2-1; D unclear. The CDR3 is 15 amino acids. From germline, CDR1 is MNHEY and CDR2 SVGAGI. As DNA, the CDR3 is TGTGCCAGCAGCTACTCGCAGTGGGCATACAATGAGCAGTTCTTC. This encodes CASSYSQWAYNEQFF.

The chain uses TRBV11-2 and TRBJ1-2; D call uncertain. CDR3 length: 13 amino acids. Trimming removed 5 bases from V and 3 bases from J, with 10 bases in between. Germline CDR1 reads SGHAT; CDR2 reads FQNNGV. DNA of the CDR3: TGTGCCAGCAGCCCTCTACGACACTATGGCTACACCTTC. This gives the protein CASSPLRHYGYTF.

This chain links TRBV11-2 with TRBJ1-2; D uncertain. The CDR3 runs 14 residues. In germline, CDR1 is SGHAT, CDR2 FQNNGV. Trimming took 0 bases from V and 5 from J, leaving 10 bases between them. The CDR3 nucleotides read TGTGCCAGCAGCTTAGATCAAGGGTTTTATGGCTACACCTTC. Translation gives CASSLDQGFYGYTF.

The V and J genes are TRBV24-1 and TRBJ2-7; D perhaps matches TRBD1 (6 bases). This CDR3 comprises 11 residues. Trimming cost V 1 base and J 11 bases, with 8 bases left between them. Germline V gene lookup returns CDR1 KGHDR and CDR2 SFDVKD. The DNA of the CDR3 is TGTGCCACCAGTGATTTATGGGACAAGTACTTC. This codes for CATSDLWDKYF.

This clonotype was found many times. This chain links TRBV29-1 with TRBJ2-1, with D hard to call. Trimming removed 7 bases at V and 4 bases at J, with 11 bases between. The CDR3 extends over 12 amino acids. Germline V gene sequence: CDR1 SQVTM, CDR2 ANQGSEA. The CDR3 loop reads CSARTVYNEQFF. The CDR3 nucleotides read TGCAGCGCCCGGACGGTATACAATGAGCAGTTCTTC.

V gene TRBV11-2 combines with J gene TRBJ2-7; no firm D call. Germline lookup yields CDR1 SGHAT and CDR2 FQNNGV. The CDR3 covers 14 residues. With 5 bases removed from V and 3 bases from J, the gap between germline ends came to 14 bases. DNA of the CDR3: TGTGCCAGCAGCCCGCGAGTTAAGGACTACGAGCAGTACTTC. Its translation: CASSPRVKDYEQYF.

J is TRBJ2-1 and V is TRBV7-2, with D uncertain. The CDR3 runs to 16 residues. Germline lookup yields CDR1 SGHTA and CDR2 FQGNSA. Trimming stripped 0 bases from V and 0 bases from J, with 9 bases between. CDR3 in amino acids: CASSLATSSSYNEQFF. In DNA form, the CDR3 reads TGTGCCAGCAGCTTAGCTACCTCAAGCTCCTACAATGAGCAGTTCTTC. Full variable domain (remainder filled in from reference TRBV7-2 and TRBJ2-1): GAGVSQSPSNKVTEKGKDVELRCDPISGHTALYWYRQSLGQGLEFLIYFQGNSAPDKSGLPSDRFSAERTGGSVSTLTIQRTQQEDSAVYLCASSLATSSSYNEQFFGPGTRLTVL.

This chain joins TRBV5-1 and TRBJ2-3; D is possibly TRBD1 (5 bases). The CDR3 is 16 amino acids. Germline V gene data show CDR1 as SGHRS and CDR2 as YFSETQ. V lost 2 bases and J 6 bases, leaving 19 bases between the germline ends. The CDR3 here is CASSFSGPHTGDTQYF. CDR3 DNA sequence: TGCGCCAGCAGCTTTTCAGGGCCCCATACTGGCGATACGCAGTATTTT.

A single count supports this clonotype. The rearrangement uses TRBV11-1 and TRBJ2-3, with TRBD2 as a possible D gene (6 bases). V lost 5 bases and J lost 4, with 19 bases in between. The CDR3 length is 16 residues. CDR1 is SGHAT, CDR2 FQDESV, per germline (reference sequence). CDR3 sequence (DNA): TGTGCCAGCAGCCCGGCGGGGAATACCTGGCCAGATACGCAGTATTTT. This encodes CASSPAGNTWPDTQYF.

The CDR3 sequence: CASSDRLGVGAYEQYF. Here the CDR3 DNA reads TGTGCCAGCAGCGACCGACTAGGAGTGGGAGCCTACGAGCAGTACTTC. The chain is built from TRBV7-9 and TRBJ2-7; tentatively, D is TRBD2 (6 bases). Trimming cost V 5 bases and J 2 bases, with 19 bases left between them. This CDR3 has 16 residues. Germline values: CDR1 SEHNR, CDR2 FQNEAQ (reference sequence).

The J gene is TRBJ1-5, the V gene TRBV28, with D possibly TRBD1 on 5 matching bases. CDR3 length: 14 residues. V dropped 5 bases and J dropped 9 bases, with 17 bases sitting between them. CDR1 and CDR2 (germline): MDHEN, SYDVKM. The CDR3 DNA follows: TGTGCCAGCAGTCTTTCAGGACGGGGACGGCCCCAGCATTTT. Protein sequence: CASSLSGRGRPQHF.

The chain joins TRBV5-6 to TRBJ2-7; D is unclear. In germline, CDR1 is SGHDT, CDR2 YYEEEE. V shed 0 bases and J shed 4 bases, with 8 bases lying between them. This CDR3 has 13 amino acids. CDR3 sequence (DNA): TGTGCCAGCAGCTTGGGAAACAGATACGAGCAGTACTTC. The encoded protein is CASSLGNRYEQYF.

The sample holds a few counts of this clonotype. The genes are TRBV12-3 or TRBV12-4 and TRBJ2-1; a weak D match, TRBD1 (6 bases). The DNA end is more similar to TRBJ2-7, so the J call may be wrong. CDR3 size: 15 residues. CDR3 residues: CASSLGTDLYNEQYF. CDR3 bases: TGTGCCAGCAGTTTAGGGACAGACTTATACAATGAGCAGTACTTC.

The V gene is TRBV6-1, the J gene TRBJ1-5; 9 bases map to TRBD1. Germline assignment: CDR1 MNHNS and CDR2 SASEGT. Trimming at V came to 4 bases and at J to 6 bases, leaving 13 bases not matched to a gene. CDR3 size: 17 residues. The CDR3 DNA reads TGTGCCAGCAGTGCACAGGGGGCAGGTTATTCGGGTCAGCCCCAGCATTTT. Translation: CASSAQGAGYSGQPQHF.

J is TRBJ2-5 and V is TRBV12-3 or TRBV12-4, with a possible D match to TRBD1 (5 bases). The DNA matches TRBJ2-7 better at its end, which makes the J call doubtful. The CDR3 sequence is 13 residues long. The CDR3 DNA is TGTGCCAGCAGTAGCAGACAGCCCGACGAGCAGTACTTC. It yields the protein CASSSRQPDEQYF.

This clonotype occurred a few times. The chain couples TRBV6-1 to TRBJ2-1; 12 positions agree with TRBD2. The V and J ends lost 6 bases and 4 bases, in that order; junction bases with no gene match: 4. The CDR3 has 15 amino acids. The germline V gene has CDR1 MNHNS and CDR2 SASEGT. Here the CDR3 reads CASSTLAGGYNEQFF. The DNA of the CDR3 is TGTGCCAGCAGCACTCTAGCGGGGGGGTACAATGAGCAGTTCTTC.

Here the CDR3 DNA reads TGTGCCACCAGTCCAGCGTGGGGGGCCAACGTCCTGACTTTC. Its translation: CATSPAWGANVLTF. J is TRBJ2-6 and V is TRBV24-1; no clear D gene. Trimming pared 6 bases from V and 4 bases from J, leaving 9 bases between. This CDR3 is 14 amino acids long. Germline CDR1 KGHDR, CDR2 SFDVKD.

The chain employs TRBV20-1 and TRBJ2-3, with TRBD2 matching over 16 bases. Germline V gives CDR1 DFQATT, CDR2 SNEGSKA (reference sequence). V was clipped by 6 bases and J by 3 bases; unmatched bases: 6. There are 16 residues in the CDR3. This CDR3 is CSAGTSGGAETDTQYF. CDR3 nucleotides: TGCAGTGCCGGGACTAGCGGGGGGGCCGAGACAGATACGCAGTATTTT.

This clonotype occurred a few times. The V and J genes are TRBV4-2 and TRBJ2-1, with D perhaps matching TRBD1 or TRBD2 (5 bases each). Germline CDR1 and CDR2: LGHNA and YNFKEQ. Trimming stripped 1 base from V and 4 bases from J, with 11 bases between. CDR3 length: 15 amino acids. CDR3 protein: CASSQAGAGYNEQFF. CDR3 bases: TGTGCCAGCAGCCAAGCCGGGGCAGGGTACAATGAGCAGTTCTTC.

The rearrangement links TRBV10-3 to TRBJ1-5; D is perhaps TRBD1 (5 bases). The germline gives CDR1 ENHRY, CDR2 SYGVKD. The CDR3 length is 16 residues. V was shortened by 0 bases and J by 6 bases, with 15 bases between the two germline ends. CDR3: CAISESKQGVFQPQHF. The DNA of the CDR3 is TGTGCCATCAGTGAGTCGAAGCAGGGCGTATTTCAGCCCCAGCATTTT.

This clonotype was seen only a few times. The chain uses TRBV29-1 and TRBJ2-1; 10 bases agree with TRBD2. V shed 4 bases and J 7 bases; nucleotides not matched to a gene: 19. Germline V lookup: CDR1 SQVTM, CDR2 ANQGSEA. This CDR3 has 18 amino acids. DNA for the CDR3: TGCAGCGTTGGAGGCTCGGGCGCCCTAGCGGGAGTGGGGAATGAGCAGTTCTTC. Translating it yields CSVGGSGALAGVGNEQFF.

The chain uses TRBV25-1 and TRBJ2-4, with 9 bases matching TRBD1. TRBJ2-7 explains the end of the DNA better; the J call may be wrong. The CDR3 runs to 14 residues. CDR1 is MGHDK, CDR2 SYGVNS, per germline. The CDR3 region is CASRAGTGFYEQYF. In nucleotides, the CDR3 is TGTGCCAGCAGGGCCGGGACAGGGTTCTACGAGCAGTACTTC.

Only a few counts were recorded for this clonotype. The chain recombines TRBV10-3 with TRBJ2-1, with D possibly called TRBD1 or TRBD2 (5 bases each). CDR1 is ENHRY and CDR2 is SYGVKD in the germline V gene. The V end was cut by 0 bases, the J end by 8 bases, with 14 bases between. The CDR3 length is 15 residues. CDR3 residues: CAISESSLQDYEQFF. CDR3 sequence (DNA): TGTGCCATCAGTGAGTCGAGCCTACAGGACTATGAGCAGTTCTTC.

This clonotype was picked up a small number of times. This chain joins TRBV3-1 and TRBJ2-7; D is possibly TRBD1 or TRBD2 (5 bases each). This CDR3 is 15 amino acids long. V dropped 4 bases and J dropped 2 bases, with 15 bases sitting between them. Germline assignment: CDR1 LGHDT and CDR2 YNNKEL (reference sequence). The CDR3 sequence is CASSLGTADPYEQYF. The CDR3 DNA is TGTGCCAGCAGCCTAGGGACCGCCGATCCCTACGAGCAGTACTTC.

In its sample, this clonotype was seen a few times. V and J are TRBV7-7 and TRBJ2-6; tentatively, D is TRBD1 (6 bases). Germline loops: CDR1 SSHAT, CDR2 FNYEAQ (reference sequence). V was pared by 5 bases and J by 2 bases, with 22 bases between. This CDR3 is 19 amino acids long. The chain's CDR3 is CASSPGQGPYFAGANVLTF. The CDR3 DNA is TGTGCCAGCAGCCCTGGGCAGGGGCCATATTTTGCTGGGGCCAACGTCCTGACTTTC.

DNA for the CDR3: TGCAGCGTTAGACGGGGGGCTAGCACAGATACGCAGTATTTT. Residues: CSVRRGASTDTQYF. The V call is TRBV29-1, the J call TRBJ2-3; tentatively, D is TRBD2 (7 bases). There are 14 residues in the CDR3. Trimming stripped 5 bases from V and 0 bases from J, with 12 bases between. The germline V gene encodes CDR1 SQVTM and CDR2 ANQGSEA.

This chain connects TRBV14 to TRBJ2-1; D ambiguous. V dropped 1 base and J dropped 10 bases, with 14 bases sitting between them. Germline V CDR1 and CDR2: SGHDN, FVKESK. The CDR3 loop spans 14 amino acids. CDR3 nucleotides: TGTGCCAGCAGCCAAGCGAACTCCTTTGGCGAGCAGTTCTTC. Its translation: CASSQANSFGEQFF.

This clonotype was seen more than once but under ten times. The rearrangement links TRBV29-1 to TRBJ2-5; perhaps TRBD1 as D (5 bases). In germline, CDR1 is SQVTM, CDR2 ANQGSEA. Trimming stripped 6 bases from V and 2 bases from J, with 13 bases between. This CDR3 has 13 amino acids. CDR3 region: CSVDQGSQETQYF. Written as DNA, the CDR3 is TGCAGCGTCGACCAGGGTTCGCAAGAGACCCAGTACTTC.

The CDR3 nucleotides read TGCAGTGCATCGGGACTAGCGGGAGTGGAGGAGCAGTTCTTC. Amino acid sequence: CSASGLAGVEEQFF. This chain uses TRBV20-1 with TRBJ2-1, with TRBD2 matching over 14 bases. The CDR3 is 14 residues long. The J segment lost 10 bases and the V segment lost 6 bases, leaving 8 bases of the junction unmatched. CDR1 is DFQATT, CDR2 SNEGSKA, per germline (reference sequence).

This clonotype was detected only once. The genes are TRBV7-2 and TRBJ2-5; possible D gene TRBD2, 5 bases. The ends were cut back, 4 bases at V and 1 base at J, with 16 bases in the middle. This CDR3 has 16 amino acids. Germline V gene lookup returns CDR1 SGHTA and CDR2 FQGNSA. The CDR3 sequence: CASSSPNGKLQETQYF. For the CDR3, the DNA is TGTGCCAGCAGCTCCCCAAACGGGAAACTCCAAGAGACCCAGTACTTC.

The table lists this clonotype with a few counts. The CDR3 protein is CSVDPLADNEQFF. For the CDR3, the DNA is TGCAGCGTTGACCCCCTAGCGGACAATGAGCAGTTCTTC. V usage is TRBV29-1 and J usage is TRBJ2-1; 7 bases line up with TRBD2. V lost 3 bases and J lost 5; bases outside the gene matches: 4. Per the germline V gene, CDR1 is SQVTM and CDR2 is ANQGSEA. The CDR3 spans 13 residues.